Each of the 5 T cell receptor beta chains below was sequenced from the same sample in a study of tissue T cells after allogeneic stem cell transplantation. Libraries were prepared by immunoSEQ multiplex PCR; TCRdb keeps only in-frame clonotypes and omits some of them. The data contain about 48,000 clones, 73% of them singletons. The source material was sorted cells pooled from one or two spleens. The receptors were gathered from a pool of C57BL/6 mice in good health.

Details on this clone: Genes and germline come from the mouse. From the germline J gene comes the end of the CDR3, since the read stops 1 residue before it. This sequence joins TRBV13-1 and TRBJ2-5; D gene ambiguous. V gave up 0 bases and J gave up 0 bases, with 5 bases separating them. This CDR3 has 14 amino acids. Germline V lookup: CDR1 NSHNY, CDR2 SYGAGN. The CDR3 bases that were read are TGTGCCAGCAGTGATGCCATTAACCAAGACACCCAGTAC. Its protein is CASSDAINQDTQY. The full CDR3 is CASSDAINQDTQYF.

This clone was detected a few times. The listed genes are named as in mouse. The read ends 1 residue shy of where the CDR3 ends; the end is completed using the germline J gene. The chain carries TRBV13-3 and TRBJ2-7; D unclear. Germline V gene lookup returns CDR1 NNHDY and CDR2 SYVADS. This CDR3 is built from 12 residues. V was shortened by 1 base and J by 3 bases, with 5 bases between the two germline ends. This CDR3 reads CASSDKGYEQYF. The CDR3 DNA, read in part, is TGTGCCAGCAGTGATAAGGGCTATGAACAGTAC.

This clone showed up just a few times. Genes and germline are mouse. The read stops 1 residue short of the end of the CDR3; the missing end is completed from the germline J gene. This sequence joins TRBV13-1 and TRBJ2-7; 10 positions agree with TRBD1. The V segment lost 1 base and the J segment 4 bases; nucleotides outside the gene matches: 2. The CDR3 runs 14 residues. CDR1 is NSHNY and CDR2 is SYGAGN in the germline V gene. The sequenced part of the CDR3 DNA is TGTGCCAGCAGTGATTCGGACAGGGGGTATGAACAGTAC. This sequence encodes CASSDSDRGYEQY. The whole CDR3 reads CASSDSDRGYEQYF.

This clone was seen more than once but under ten times. Genes and germline come from the mouse. Read sequence stops 1 residue before the CDR3 end, and the germline J gene provides the missing end. Other DNA sequences from this sample encode an identical CDR3 as well. V gene TRBV13-2 combines with J gene TRBJ2-7; 7 bases fit TRBD2. Germline assignment: CDR1 NNHNN and CDR2 SYGAGS (reference sequence). V was clipped by 0 bases and J by 4 bases; unmatched bases: 1. The CDR3 has 13 residues. The sequenced part of the CDR3 DNA is TGTGCCAGCGGTGATGGTGGGGGGTATGAACAGTAC. It codes for CASGDGGGYEQY. The full CDR3 sequence reads CASGDGGGYEQYF.

With respect to this clone: The gene names given are mouse names. The CDR3 goes on 1 residue after the read ends, and that part is filled in from the germline J gene. This chain connects TRBV16 to TRBJ1-1; D is unresolved. Germline values: CDR1 SGHSA, CDR2 FRNQAP. The CDR3 is 12 residues long. The V end was cut by 0 bases, the J end by 3 bases, with 2 bases between. CDR3 DNA, as far as it was read: TGTGCAAGCAGCTTAGATGACACAGAAGTCTTC. This gives the protein CASSLDDTEVF. The complete CDR3 protein is CASSLDDTEVFF. Full variable domain (outside the CDR3, taken from reference TRBV16 and TRBJ1-1): NAGVIQTPRHKVTGKGQEATLWCEPISGHSAVFWYRQTIVQGLEFLTYFRNQAPIDDSGMPKERFSAQMPNQSHSTLKIQSTQPQDSAVYLCASSLDDTEVFFGKGTRLTVV.